Presented here are 20 T cell receptor beta chains from one specimen sequenced in a study of CD8 T cells in ankylosing spondylitis. Study findings and constraints: Several highly homologous variants formed a TCR beta motif that appeared characteristic of ankylosing spondylitis blood.

Their antigens remain unidentified. TCRdb processed the 5' RACE reads anew with MiXCR; each CDR3 protein has one entry. The data show roughly 490,000 distinct CDR3 sequences, about 5% seen once. What was sequenced was blood, either unsorted or a sorted T cell fraction (not recorded which). The receptor set was obtained from a male donor with ankylosing spondylitis.

Many counts were recorded for this clonotype. This chain's CDR3 is CSARPGHSQETQYF. CDR3 sequence (DNA): TGCAGTGCTCGCCCAGGCCACTCCCAAGAGACCCAGTACTTC. The chain uses TRBV20-1 and TRBJ2-5; D not certain. Germline-derived CDR1 and CDR2 are DFQATT and SNEGSKA (reference sequence). The CDR3 extends over 14 amino acids. Trimming cost V 5 bases and J 1 base, with 14 bases left between them.

In its sample, this clonotype was seen many times. The chain combines TRBV20-1 with TRBJ2-7; D may be TRBD2 (5 bases). The CDR3 contains 15 residues. The V and J ends lost 0 bases and 4 bases respectively, with 16 bases between them. Germline V gives CDR1 DFQATT, CDR2 SNEGSKA (reference sequence). The chain's CDR3 is CSARDIASLEYEQYF. The CDR3, as DNA: TGCAGTGCTAGAGATATAGCGTCCTTGGAGTACGAGCAGTACTTC.

This clonotype was recorded at least ten times. V gene TRBV7-6 combines with J gene TRBJ1-1, with a tentative D call TRBD1 (6 bases). V lost 4 bases and J lost 5, with 14 bases in between. The CDR3 loop spans 14 amino acids. Per germline, CDR1 SGHVS and CDR2 FNYEAQ. CDR3 amino acids: CASSSWRGRTEAFF. In DNA, the CDR3 is TGTGCCAGCAGCTCCTGGCGGGGGCGGACTGAAGCTTTCTTT.

This clonotype occurred many times. The chain is built from TRBV15 and TRBJ2-1; 9 bases align to TRBD2. This CDR3 has 17 amino acids. The germline V gene has CDR1 LNHNV and CDR2 YYDKDF (reference sequence). Germline trimming cut 1 base from V and 7 bases from J; bases unmatched to any gene: 11. The CDR3 sequence is CATSRAGVASGMNEQFF. The CDR3 DNA follows: TGTGCCACCAGCAGAGCGGGGGTGGCTAGCGGGATGAATGAGCAGTTCTTC.

This clonotype appeared many times. The J gene is TRBJ1-2, the V gene TRBV5-1, with TRBD1 identical over 8 bases. Germline V gene sequence: CDR1 SGHRS, CDR2 YFSETQ. The CDR3 runs 17 residues. The trim removed 0 bases at V and 7 bases at J, leaving 14 bases unmatched. DNA of the CDR3: TGCGCCAGCAGCTTGGAAACGACTGACAGGGGAATCGGTGGCTACACCTTC. Its translation: CASSLETTDRGIGGYTF.

This clonotype was counted at least ten times. The V call is TRBV20-1, the J call TRBJ1-5, with 8 bases fitting TRBD1. The CDR3 sequence is 13 residues long. Germline loops: CDR1 DFQATT, CDR2 SNEGSKA (reference sequence). The ends lost 6 bases at V and 5 bases at J; junction bases unmatched: 6. As DNA, the CDR3 is TGCAGTGCCACAACGACAGGGGATCAGCCCCAGCATTTT. It yields the protein CSATTTGDQPQHF.

This clonotype was counted at least ten times. V usage is TRBV4-2 and J usage is TRBJ2-6; D is tentatively TRBD1 or TRBD2 (5 bases each). This CDR3 contains 16 residues. Trimming left V 1 base short and J 12 bases short, with 19 bases between. Germline V gives CDR1 LGHNA, CDR2 YNFKEQ. CDR3 residues: CASSQVSRDDEGVLTF. DNA for the CDR3: TGTGCCAGCAGCCAAGTAAGCAGGGACGATGAAGGCGTCCTGACTTTC.

In this sample, this clonotype turned up many times. V usage is TRBV9 and J usage is TRBJ2-2, with D perhaps TRBD1 (5 bases). Trimming shortened V by 0 bases and J by 3 bases, and 6 bases separated the two germline ends. In germline, CDR1 is SGDLS, CDR2 YYNGEE. The length of the CDR3 is 14 residues. The CDR3 reads CASSVAGYTGELFF. The CDR3 DNA reads as TGTGCCAGCAGCGTAGCAGGGTACACCGGGGAGCTGTTTTTT. Based on the CDR3 plus reference TRBV9 and TRBJ2-2, the full variable domain is DSGVTQTPKHLITATGQRVTLRCSPRSGDLSVYWYQQSLDQGLQFLIQYYNGEERAKGNILERFSAQQFPDLHSELNLSSLELGDSALYFCASSVAGYTGELFFGEGSRLTVL.

This clonotype was counted between two and nine times. This rearrangement joins TRBV6-2 or TRBV6-3 to TRBJ2-1; 8 bases agree with TRBD2. Germline V gene data show CDR1 as MNHEY and CDR2 as SVGEGT. J was trimmed by 8 bases and V by 6 bases; bases with no gene match: 18. This CDR3 comprises 17 residues. The CDR3 is CASSPLGSSGVWYEQFF. The CDR3 DNA reads TGTGCCAGCAGCCCTCTTGGGAGTAGCGGGGTCTGGTATGAGCAGTTCTTC.

At least ten counts were recorded for this clonotype. CDR3 protein: CASSLVWNEQFF. DNA for the CDR3: TGTGCCAGCAGCTTGGTGTGGAATGAGCAGTTCTTC. The gene calls are TRBV5-5 and TRBJ2-1; D gene uncertain. The CDR3 consists of 12 residues. Trimming removed 0 bases at V and 7 bases at J, with 5 bases between. In germline, CDR1 is SGHKS, CDR2 YYEKEE (reference sequence).

About this clonotype itself: Just one base apart from a much larger clone, this may be a read error. The chain combines TRBV10-3 with TRBJ1-2, with a weak D call TRBD1 (6 bases). The CDR3 extends over 15 amino acids. Germline V lookup: CDR1 ENHRY, CDR2 SYGVKD. The V end lost 0 bases, the J end lost 4 bases, and 12 bases lay between the germline ends. CDR3 amino acids: CAISESTGAAYGYTF. The CDR3 DNA reads TGTGCCATCAGTGAGTCGACGGGGGCCGCCTATGGCTACACCTTC.

This clonotype was counted ten times or more. The chain links TRBV12-5 to TRBJ1-1; D perhaps matches TRBD1 (5 bases). In germline, CDR1 is LGHNT, CDR2 FRNRAP. Trimming left V 6 bases short and J 7 bases short, with 18 bases between. The CDR3 sequence is 14 residues long. CDR3 coding DNA: TGTGCTAGTGGACCTGGGGCTAGGGAGAATGAAGCTTTCTTT. Its translation is CASGPGARENEAFF. The variable domain in full, with the rest retrieved from reference TRBV12-5 and TRBJ1-1, is DARVTQTPRHKVTEMGQEVTMRCQPILGHNTVFWYRQTMMQGLELLAYFRNRAPLDDSGMPKDRFSAEMPDATLATLKIQPSEPRDSAVYFCASGPGARENEAFFGQGTRLTVV.

The chain has TRBV5-1 and TRBJ2-1; 9 bases map to TRBD1. V shed 4 bases and J 5 bases; nucleotides not matched to a gene: 10. The CDR3 has 16 residues. Germline loops: CDR1 SGHRS, CDR2 YFSETQ. DNA for the CDR3: TGCGCCAGCAGCCAGCGGCCGGGACAGGGCGACAATGAGCAGTTCTTC. It specifies CASSQRPGQGDNEQFF. Filled out from reference TRBV5-1 and TRBJ2-1, the complete variable domain reads KAGVTQTPRYLIKTRGQQVTLSCSPISGHRSVSWYQQTPGQGLQFLFEYFSETQRNKGNFPGRFSGRQFSNSRSEMNVSTLELGDSALYLCASSQRPGQGDNEQFFGPGTRLTVL.

This clonotype has ten or more counts. This rearrangement joins TRBV5-5 to TRBJ1-5; a possible D gene is TRBD1 (6 bases). The CDR3 contains 14 residues. Trimming removed 6 bases at V and 0 bases at J, with 10 bases between. Germline CDR1 is SGHKS and CDR2 is YYEKEE (reference sequence). CDR3 nucleotide sequence: TGTGCCAGCACCCGGACAGCTAGCAATCAGCCCCAGCATTTT. Translating gives CASTRTASNQPQHF. The whole variable domain, remainder taken from reference TRBV5-5 and TRBJ1-5, is DAGVTQSPTHLIKTRGQQVTLRCSPISGHKSVSWYQQVLGQGPQFIFQYYEKEERGRGNFPDRFSARQFPNYSSELNVNALLLGDSALYLCASTRTASNQPQHFGDGTRLSIL.

This clonotype was recorded many times. The chain uses TRBV5-1 and TRBJ1-5; D gene uncertain. The CDR3 spans 13 residues. V lost 1 base and J 5 bases, leaving 7 bases between the germline ends. Germline CDR1 is SGHRS and CDR2 is YFSETQ. CDR3 region: CASSLNGDQPQHF. CDR3 DNA sequence: TGCGCCAGCAGCTTGAACGGGGATCAGCCCCAGCATTTT.

This clonotype was detected many times. CDR3: CASSQERYGSVVTNEKLFF. In DNA form, the CDR3 reads TGCGCCAGCAGCCAAGAGCGTTATGGATCGGTGGTAACTAATGAAAAACTGTTTTTT. The chain is built from TRBV4-1 and TRBJ1-4, with D hard to call. The ends were cut back, 0 bases at V and 1 base at J, with 18 bases in the middle. The CDR3 totals 19 residues. Germline CDR1 is MGHRA and CDR2 is YSYEKL.

This clonotype was counted many times. This sequence joins TRBV4-3 and TRBJ2-4; a possible D gene is TRBD2 (7 bases). CDR1 LGHNA and CDR2 YSLEER come from the germline V gene. CDR3 length: 17 amino acids. Trimming took 0 bases from V and 7 from J, leaving 19 bases between them. CDR3 sequence: CASSQEALGGGANIQYF. The CDR3 bases are TGCGCCAGCAGCCAAGAAGCCTTGGGGGGGGGCGCGAACATTCAGTACTTC.

This clonotype was observed many times. This chain links TRBV7-9 with TRBJ1-2, with D possibly matching TRBD1 (6 bases). The CDR3 spans 15 residues. From germline, CDR1 is SEHNR and CDR2 FQNEAQ (reference sequence). The germline V and J ends were trimmed by 2 bases and 8 bases, with 18 bases remaining between them. CDR3 nucleotide sequence: TGTGCCAGCAGCTTACCCAGCACCCAGGGGAGGGGCTACACCTTC. It specifies CASSLPSTQGRGYTF.

This clonotype was counted many times. The chain has TRBV5-6 and TRBJ2-1, with a possible D match to TRBD1 (6 bases). The germline gives CDR1 SGHDT, CDR2 YYEEEE. The CDR3 spans 15 residues. Trimming took off 2 bases at V and 0 bases at J, with 9 bases between the two ends. CDR3 nucleotides: TGTGCCAGCAGCTTCTTGGGGGCCTCCTACAATGAGCAGTTCTTC. Amino acids: CASSFLGASYNEQFF.

This clonotype was observed at least ten times. The chain combines TRBV20-1 with TRBJ2-3; D uncertain. CDR3 length: 11 residues. Between the trimmed V and J ends, which lost 6 bases and 4 bases, there was a span of 8 bases. From germline, CDR1 is DFQATT and CDR2 SNEGSKA (reference sequence). CDR3 DNA: TGCAGTGCCCGCCGGCCAGATACGCAGTATTTT. The encoded protein is CSARRPDTQYF.